The 27 T cell receptor beta chains in this list originate from one sample, sequenced in a study of tumor-infiltrating lymphocytes in localized non-small cell lung cancer. The protocol was immunoSEQ multiplex PCR, while the TCRdb copy is restricted to in-frame clones and leaves out a portion. This repertoire shows 5,500 to 8,500 clones, around 70% found once; its top ten account for about 12%. Sequences were obtained from lung tumor tissue. These receptors all come from a human donor with non-small cell lung cancer.

By sample share, this clone is large. V is TRBV27 and J is TRBJ2-1, with D possibly being TRBD2 (5 bases). With 3 bases removed from V and 8 bases from J, the gap between germline ends came to 17 bases. Germline V lookup: CDR1 MNHEY, CDR2 SMNVEV (reference sequence). The CDR3 sequence is 15 residues long. CDR3 sequence: CASSFITSRIDEQFF. The CDR3, as DNA: TGTGCCAGCAGTTTTATCACTAGTAGAATCGATGAGCAGTTCTTC.

This chain joins TRBV5-4 and TRBJ2-5; 7 positions agree with TRBD1. Germline V gene lookup returns CDR1 SGHNT and CDR2 YYREEE (reference sequence). V lost 0 bases, J lost 4 bases, and 9 bases stayed unmatched. CDR3 size: 16 residues. CDR3 coding DNA: TGTGCCAGCAGCTTGGAAGCCCAGGGGGTCGGAGAGACCCAGTACTTC. Translated: CASSLEAQGVGETQYF.

This rearrangement joins TRBV25-1 to TRBJ1-4; D unresolved. The CDR3 extends over 16 amino acids. Germline values: CDR1 MGHDK, CDR2 SYGVNS. Trimming shortened V by 1 base and J by 0 bases, and 9 bases separated the two germline ends. The DNA for the CDR3 is TGTGCCAGCAGTGAATTCGGAGTCTCAACTAATGAAAAACTGTTTTTT. Its translation is CASSEFGVSTNEKLFF.

The chain employs TRBV7-2 and TRBJ2-7; a possible D gene is TRBD2 (6 bases). The length of the CDR3 is 15 residues. From germline, CDR1 is SGHTA and CDR2 FQGNSA. The ends were cut back, 3 bases at V and 2 bases at J, with 14 bases in the middle. Here the CDR3 reads CASSFDGTGPYEQYF. Written as DNA, the CDR3 is TGTGCCAGCAGCTTTGATGGGACTGGCCCCTACGAGCAGTACTTC.

CDR3 nucleotides: TGTGCCAGCTCTCCAAGCGGGGGGCTTATCTCCTACGAGCAGTACTTC. It is translated as CASSPSGGLISYEQYF. This chain connects TRBV18 to TRBJ2-7; 9 nucleotides align to TRBD2. Germline V lookup: CDR1 KGHSH, CDR2 LQKENI. The CDR3 extends over 16 amino acids. V gave up 6 bases and J gave up 0 bases; unmatched junction bases: 9.

The CDR3 DNA is TGTGCCAGCAGTGGAACGACTAGCGGGCGGCCCGTCGGGGAGCTGTTTTTT. It specifies CASSGTTSGRPVGELFF. The chain combines TRBV25-1 with TRBJ2-2; 10 bases are shared with TRBD2. The trim removed 4 bases at V and 7 bases at J, leaving 12 bases unmatched. Germline V lookup: CDR1 MGHDK, CDR2 SYGVNS. CDR3 size: 17 residues.

The rearrangement joins TRBV6-1 to TRBJ1-6; possibly TRBD1 for D (5 bases). The germline CDR1 and CDR2 sequences are MNHNS and SASEGT. V lost 1 base and J 9 bases, leaving 13 bases between the germline ends. There are 15 residues in the CDR3. The CDR3 region is CASSEVRTLGSPLHF. The CDR3 DNA reads as TGTGCCAGCAGTGAAGTTCGGACATTGGGTTCACCCCTCCACTTT.

This clone was found a few times. The chain employs TRBV28 and TRBJ1-1, with 7 bases lining up with TRBD1. CDR1 and CDR2 from the germline V gene are MDHEN and SYDVKM. V gave up 5 bases and J gave up 6 bases; unmatched junction bases: 9. The CDR3 spans 14 residues. The CDR3 is CASSARQGGAEAFF. Here the CDR3 DNA reads TGTGCCAGCAGTGCCCGACAGGGTGGGGCTGAAGCTTTCTTT.

This chain links TRBV4-1 with TRBJ1-2, with D hard to call. There are 15 residues in the CDR3. V was pared by 0 bases and J by 6 bases, with 14 bases between. Germline loops: CDR1 MGHRA, CDR2 YSYEKL. CDR3 in DNA: TGCGCCAGCAGCCAAGAAATTCATAGGAAGCATGGCTACACCTTC. Protein: CASSQEIHRKHGYTF.

This chain joins TRBV4-1 and TRBJ2-1; D uncertain. Trimming pared 2 bases from V and 5 bases from J, leaving 13 bases between. Germline CDR1 and CDR2: MGHRA and YSYEKL. This CDR3 region has 15 residues. The CDR3 sequence is CASSQWTPANNEQFF. CDR3 sequence (DNA): TGCGCCAGCAGCCAATGGACCCCGGCCAACAATGAGCAGTTCTTC.

The gene calls are TRBV6-1 and TRBJ2-7; no clear D. Germline V lookup: CDR1 MNHNS, CDR2 SASEGT. V lost 4 bases and J lost 6, with 10 bases in between. CDR3 size: 12 residues. In DNA form, the CDR3 reads TGTGCCAGCAGTGTAGCCCTCCCCGAGCAGTACTTC. Protein product: CASSVALPEQYF.

The V gene is TRBV7-9, the J gene TRBJ2-2, with TRBD2 matching 11 bases. This CDR3 is 15 amino acids long. Germline assignment: CDR1 SEHNR and CDR2 FQNEAQ (reference sequence). V was pared by 1 base and J by 5 bases, with 0 bases of the junction left unmatched. CDR3 sequence reads: CASSLGLAGTGELFF. CDR3 DNA sequence: TGTGCCAGCAGCTTAGGACTAGCGGGGACCGGGGAGCTGTTTTTT.

The genes are TRBV29-1 and TRBJ2-5; the D gene is possibly TRBD1 (5 bases). The ends were cut back, 0 bases at V and 4 bases at J, with 12 bases in the middle. The germline CDR1 and CDR2 sequences are SQVTM and ANQGSEA. This CDR3 region has 14 residues. The CDR3: CSVEDRQGAETQYF. DNA for the CDR3: TGCAGCGTTGAAGATCGGCAAGGGGCAGAGACCCAGTACTTC.

The chain couples TRBV13 to TRBJ1-1; tentative D call: TRBD1 (5 bases). CDR1 and CDR2 from the germline V gene are PRHDT and FYEKMQ (reference sequence). This CDR3 is built from 13 residues. V was shortened by 7 bases and J by 3 bases, with 12 bases between the two germline ends. CDR3 protein: CASIKRGDTEAFF. The CDR3 nucleotides read TGTGCCAGCATCAAGCGAGGGGACACTGAAGCTTTCTTT.

The chain combines TRBV7-7 with TRBJ2-1; the D gene is possibly TRBD2 (6 bases). The V gene's germline CDR1 is SSHAT and CDR2 FNYEAQ (reference sequence). This CDR3 is 16 amino acids long. V dropped 4 bases and J dropped 4 bases, with 17 bases sitting between them. CDR3 region: CASSSLGGADYNEQFF. For the CDR3, the DNA is TGTGCCAGCAGCTCTCTTGGCGGGGCTGATTACAATGAGCAGTTCTTC.

This clone showed up just a few times. The chain carries TRBV5-4 and TRBJ2-2; 13 bases fit TRBD2. V was clipped by 5 bases and J by 5 bases; unmatched bases: 3. The CDR3 is 15 amino acids. Germline V lookup: CDR1 SGHNT, CDR2 YYREEE (reference sequence). CDR3 region: CASRRLAGGTGELFF. The CDR3 nucleotides read TGTGCCAGCAGACGACTAGCGGGAGGTACCGGGGAGCTGTTTTTT.

This clone was seen a few times. The chain joins TRBV19 to TRBJ1-5, with no clear D. This CDR3 is 15 amino acids long. In germline, CDR1 is LNHDA, CDR2 SQIVND (reference sequence). Deletions cut 3 bases from V and 0 bases from J, with 9 bases between. For the CDR3, the DNA is TGTGCCAGTAGTATGGTAAGACTTAGCAATCAGCCCCAGCATTTT. This codes for CASSMVRLSNQPQHF. The full variable domain, rest sourced from reference TRBV19 and TRBJ1-5, is DGGITQSPKYLFRKEGQNVTLSCEQNLNHDAMYWYRQDPGQGLRLIYYSQIVNDFQKGDIAEGYSVSREKKESFPLTVTSAQKNPTAFYLCASSMVRLSNQPQHFGDGTRLSIL.

In DNA, the CDR3 is TGTGCCAGCAGTTACTCTTGGCGGTCCACCGGGGAGCTGTTTTTT. Translation: CASSYSWRSTGELFF. The chain combines TRBV6-5 with TRBJ2-2; D gene unclear. Germline values: CDR1 MNHEY, CDR2 SVGAGI. CDR3 length equals 15 residues. The V and J ends lost 0 bases and 4 bases respectively, with 9 bases between them.

The gene calls are TRBV2 and TRBJ1-6; D ambiguous. Germline loops: CDR1 SNHLY, CDR2 FYNNEI. V was pared by 11 bases and J by 0 bases, with 14 bases between. The CDR3 totals 15 residues. The CDR3 coding sequence is TGTGCCTCTTCGGCAGCGAGCTCCTATAATTCACCCCTCCACTTT. As protein: CASSAASSYNSPLHF.

This clone was observed a few times. The J gene is TRBJ2-6, the V gene TRBV25-1; D is unclear. Trimming pared 6 bases from V and 0 bases from J, leaving 3 bases between. The CDR3 loop spans 13 amino acids. CDR1 is MGHDK and CDR2 is SYGVNS in the germline V gene. The CDR3 DNA follows: TGTGCCAGCAGCCGCTCTGGGGCCAACGTCCTGACTTTC. Its translation: CASSRSGANVLTF.

This clone was recorded a few times. The DNA for the CDR3 is TGCGCCAGCAGCCTGGCCCCCTACAATGAGCAGTTCTTC. Protein sequence: CASSLAPYNEQFF. The chain links TRBV4-1 to TRBJ2-1, with D uncertain. The germline CDR1 and CDR2 sequences are MGHRA and YSYEKL. This CDR3 has 13 residues. The ends were cut back, 4 bases at V and 2 bases at J, with 6 bases in the middle.

This clone was detected a few times. CDR3 in DNA: TGCGCCAGCAGTCAATCATACGACAGGGGCGATGAGCAGTTCTTC. It specifies CASSQSYDRGDEQFF. This chain joins TRBV23-1 and TRBJ2-1; 8 bases match TRBD1. TRBV23-1 is given ORF status, its function remaining uncertain. The length of the CDR3 is 15 residues. V lost 0 bases, J lost 8 bases, and 6 bases stayed unmatched.

The chain has TRBV6-5 and TRBJ2-3, with TRBD1 matching over 7 bases. Germline V gene sequence: CDR1 MNHEY, CDR2 SVGAGI. J was trimmed by 3 bases and V by 5 bases; bases with no gene match: 8. The CDR3 is made up of 15 amino acids. The CDR3 spells CASSANRGRTDTQYF. The CDR3 nucleotides read TGTGCCAGCAGTGCAAACAGGGGAAGGACAGATACGCAGTATTTT.

J is TRBJ2-6 and V is TRBV5-1; D gene uncertain. V lost 5 bases to trimming and J lost 4 bases, with 10 bases between them. Germline CDR1 is SGHRS and CDR2 is YFSETQ. The CDR3 contains 14 residues. CDR3 region: CASSPIGGANVLTF. The CDR3 DNA is TGCGCCAGCAGTCCCATCGGAGGGGCCAACGTCCTGACTTTC.

The chain carries TRBV7-9 and TRBJ1-2; D is unclear. Germline values: CDR1 SEHNR, CDR2 FQNEAQ (reference sequence). The CDR3 is made up of 13 amino acids. Trimming took 2 bases from V and 7 from J, leaving 11 bases between them. The CDR3 spells CASSLNSAAGYTF. For the CDR3, the DNA is TGTGCCAGCAGCTTAAATTCGGCGGCTGGCTACACCTTC. The entire variable domain, with the rest obtained from reference TRBV7-9 and TRBJ1-2, is as follows: DTGVSQNPRHKITKRGQNVTFRCDPISEHNRLYWYRQTLGQGPEFLTYFQNEAQLEKSRLLSDRFSAERPKGSFSTLEIQRTEQGDSAMYLCASSLNSAAGYTFGSGTRLTVV.

The chain links TRBV5-6 to TRBJ2-7, with D possibly matching TRBD2 (5 bases). In germline, CDR1 is SGHDT, CDR2 YYEEEE. The CDR3 consists of 12 residues. Trimming took 3 bases from V and 4 from J, leaving 8 bases between them. The CDR3 DNA follows: TGTGCCAGCAGCTGGAGGTTTTACGAGCAGTACTTC. It translates to CASSWRFYEQYF.

The genes are TRBV27 and TRBJ1-2; D possibly corresponds to TRBD1 (5 bases). From germline, CDR1 is MNHEY and CDR2 SMNVEV (reference sequence). The CDR3 covers 15 residues. V was trimmed by 5 bases and J by 8 bases, leaving 21 bases between them. Written as DNA, the CDR3 is TGTGCCAGCAGTCCCGGGTTCCCCAGAGGGGCAGGCTACACCTTC. Protein sequence: CASSPGFPRGAGYTF.